The 22 T cell receptor beta chains in this list originate from one sample, sequenced in a study of beta chain features in type 1 diabetes. All of the isolated RNA was reverse transcribed, so expressed TCRB transcripts were sequenced. The assay was immunoSEQ multiplex PCR, and TCRdb's table has in-frame clones only and misses some. This table holds some 100,000 clones, almost 40% found once. The source material was stem cell memory CD4+ T cells from blood. Source of these receptors: a woman aged 18-30 years in good health.

The CDR3 DNA sequence: TGTGCCAGCAGCTTAGCTGGGTCGGGTGAGCAGTTCTTC. Amino acid sequence: CASSLAGSGEQFF. The chain uses TRBV7-9 and TRBJ2-1, with D hard to call. V shed 0 bases and J shed 9 bases, with 9 bases lying between them. Germline CDR1 and CDR2: SEHNR and FQNEAQ (reference sequence). This CDR3 region has 13 residues. The entire variable domain, with the rest obtained from reference TRBV7-9 and TRBJ2-1, is as follows: DTGVSQNPRHKITKRGQNVTFRCDPISEHNRLYWYRQTLGQGPEFLTYFQNEAQLEKSRLLSDRFSAERPKGSFSTLEIQRTEQGDSAMYLCASSLAGSGEQFFGPGTRLTVL.

This clone was observed a handful of times. The chain combines TRBV4-3 with TRBJ2-7; 7 positions match TRBD1. This CDR3 spans 15 amino acids. Per the germline V gene, CDR1 is LGHNA and CDR2 is YSLEER. V shed 0 bases and J 6 bases; nucleotides not matched to a gene: 8. Here the CDR3 DNA reads TGCGCCAGCAGCCAAGAGGGTTACAGGGGATTCGAGCAGTACTTC. It translates to CASSQEGYRGFEQYF.

This clone has a handful of counts. The gene calls are TRBV6-5 and TRBJ1-1, with no clear D. The CDR3 is 14 amino acids. CDR1 and CDR2 from the germline V gene are MNHEY and SVGAGI. Trimming stripped 6 bases from V and 0 bases from J, with 11 bases between. CDR3 nucleotide sequence: TGTGCCAGCAGCTCCGCGGCTATGAACACTGAAGCTTTCTTT. Its translation: CASSSAAMNTEAFF.

The rearrangement links TRBV5-6 to TRBJ1-2, with no clear D. CDR1 is SGHDT, CDR2 YYEEEE, per germline. Trimming stripped 2 bases from V and 3 bases from J, with 11 bases between. There are 14 residues in the CDR3. The CDR3 nucleotides read TGTGCCAGCAGCTTCGAGGGAAGCCACTATGGCTACACCTTC. Translated: CASSFEGSHYGYTF.

This CDR3 reads CASLISGIAYEQYF. The CDR3 nucleotides read TGTGCCAGCCTCATTAGCGGGATCGCCTACGAGCAGTACTTC. This chain links TRBV27 with TRBJ2-7; 8 bases fit TRBD2. The J segment lost 2 bases and the V segment lost 8 bases, leaving 8 bases of the junction unmatched. The CDR3 has 14 amino acids. The V gene's germline CDR1 is MNHEY and CDR2 SMNVEV (reference sequence).

The chain couples TRBV5-1 to TRBJ2-7; 11 bases are shared with TRBD2. The CDR3 is 14 residues long. Trimming at V came to 5 bases and at J to 2 bases, leaving 3 bases not matched to a gene. The V gene's germline CDR1 is SGHRS and CDR2 YFSETQ. The CDR3 region has the DNA TGCGCCAGCAGACTAGCGGGAGCGACCTACGAGCAGTACTTC. It specifies CASRLAGATYEQYF.

The J gene is TRBJ2-7, the V gene TRBV30; TRBD1 aligns across 8 bases. From germline, CDR1 is GTSNPN and CDR2 SVGIG (reference sequence). The V and J ends lost 2 bases and 6 bases, in that order; junction bases with no gene match: 6. The CDR3 spans 13 residues. The CDR3 loop reads CAWSWTGLGEQYF. The CDR3 nucleotides read TGTGCCTGGAGTTGGACAGGGTTGGGCGAGCAGTACTTC.

This chain joins TRBV30 and TRBJ2-1, with 10 bases identical to TRBD2. Per germline, CDR1 GTSNPN and CDR2 SVGIG (reference sequence). The junction had 2 bases not matched to a gene; V was cut back by 0 bases and J by 3 bases. CDR3 length: 15 residues. The CDR3 loop reads CAWSVLAGHYNEQFF. The CDR3 DNA follows: TGTGCCTGGAGTGTACTAGCGGGGCACTACAATGAGCAGTTCTTC.

The rearrangement links TRBV27 to TRBJ2-7; 11 bases fit TRBD2. Losses at the gene ends were 5 bases for V and 3 bases for J; bases not matched to a gene: 6. The CDR3 is made up of 15 amino acids. The V gene's germline CDR1 is MNHEY and CDR2 SMNVEV (reference sequence). CDR3 protein: CASSPRLAGSYEQYF. In nucleotides, the CDR3 is TGTGCCAGCAGTCCTAGACTAGCGGGAAGCTACGAGCAGTACTTC.

Written as DNA, the CDR3 is TGTGCCAGCAGCCAAGCCGGGACAGGGTCCTATGGCTACACCTTC. It translates to CASSQAGTGSYGYTF. V and J are TRBV4-2 and TRBJ1-2; 9 bases fit TRBD1. V shed 1 base, J shed 4 bases, and the junction held 4 bases outside the gene matches. The germline gives CDR1 LGHNA, CDR2 YNFKEQ. The CDR3 loop spans 15 amino acids.

There are a few counts of this clone. The chain employs TRBV4-1 and TRBJ2-1, with 11 bases aligning to TRBD2. The V and J ends lost 1 base and 5 bases, in that order; junction bases with no gene match: 22. There are 22 residues in the CDR3. Per the germline V gene, CDR1 is MGHRA and CDR2 is YSYEKL. The CDR3 protein is CASSQATYPRLAGPHANNEQFF. CDR3 DNA sequence: TGCGCCAGCAGCCAAGCCACCTACCCTAGACTAGCGGGACCCCACGCCAACAATGAGCAGTTCTTC.

In this sample, this clone turned up a few times. This chain uses TRBV5-1 with TRBJ1-2; a weak D match, TRBD1 (5 bases). Germline CDR1 and CDR2: SGHRS and YFSETQ. The V end lost 4 bases, the J end lost 3 bases, and 13 bases lay between the germline ends. This CDR3 has 14 amino acids. The chain's CDR3 is CASSLGSGDYGYTF. As DNA, the CDR3 is TGCGCCAGCAGCCTCGGGTCGGGGGACTATGGCTACACCTTC.

The rearrangement joins TRBV28 to TRBJ1-2; maybe TRBD1 (6 bases). The V and J ends lost 6 bases and 4 bases respectively, with 15 bases between them. CDR1 MDHEN and CDR2 SYDVKM come from the germline V gene. The CDR3 covers 14 residues. The CDR3 DNA sequence: TGTGCCAGCAGCGTGGGGCAACAGGGCTATGGCTACACCTTC. Its protein product is CASSVGQQGYGYTF.

The chain has TRBV30 and TRBJ1-5; no clear D. Trimming stripped 4 bases from V and 9 bases from J, with 16 bases between. Germline CDR1 reads GTSNPN; CDR2 reads SVGIG (reference sequence). CDR3 length: 13 amino acids. CDR3: CAWTIHLRGPQHF. The CDR3 DNA is TGTGCCTGGACCATTCACTTGCGGGGGCCCCAGCATTTT.

This clone was seen a handful of times. J is TRBJ2-1 and V is TRBV12-5; the match to TRBD2 covers 9 bases. Germline assignment: CDR1 LGHNT and CDR2 FRNRAP. The CDR3 has 18 residues. Unmatched junction bases numbered 10, after V lost 0 bases and J lost 4 bases. CDR3 DNA: TGTGCTAGTGGTTTGGTAGGATTCGGGAGCGGGGGGTACAATGAGCAGTTCTTC. It specifies CASGLVGFGSGGYNEQFF.

CDR3 DNA: TGTGCCAGCAGTTCCGCTACAGGGGCACTGAGATCGAGGGCTTTCTTT. Translation: CASSSATGALRSRAFF. This chain joins TRBV28 and TRBJ1-1; TRBD1 agrees at 7 bases. V was pared by 4 bases and J by 11 bases, with 19 bases of the junction left unmatched. The CDR3 is 16 amino acids. In germline, CDR1 is MDHEN, CDR2 SYDVKM.

The rearrangement links TRBV15 to TRBJ2-3; a weak D match, TRBD2 (5 bases). The V end lost 6 bases, the J end lost 11 bases, and 21 bases lay between the germline ends. Germline values: CDR1 LNHNV, CDR2 YYDKDF (reference sequence). The length of the CDR3 is 14 residues. CDR3 nucleotides: TGTGCCACCAGGCCCCTCGGAAAGGGAGTCCAGCAGTATTTT. It is translated as CATRPLGKGVQQYF.

In its sample, this clone was seen a few times. This chain joins TRBV29-1 and TRBJ1-1; tentative D call: TRBD1 (5 bases). CDR1 and CDR2 from the germline V gene are SQVTM and ANQGSEA. This CDR3 has 14 amino acids. V lost 6 bases and J lost 4, with 18 bases in between. CDR3 amino acids: CSVRKGQGTTEAFF. CDR3 bases: TGCAGCGTCCGTAAGGGCCAGGGAACCACTGAAGCTTTCTTT.

The rearrangement links TRBV19 to TRBJ1-2; a possible D gene is TRBD1 (5 bases). The CDR3 covers 13 residues. Per germline, CDR1 LNHDA and CDR2 SQIVND (reference sequence). V was cut by 6 bases and J by 2 bases, with 10 bases left in between. The CDR3 sequence: CASRIGGNYGYTF. The CDR3 region has the DNA TGTGCCAGTAGAATTGGGGGGAACTATGGCTACACCTTC.

The V and J genes are TRBV7-8 and TRBJ1-1; TRBD1 aligns across 10 bases. J was trimmed by 0 bases and V by 2 bases; bases with no gene match: 3. This CDR3 has 16 residues. Germline values: CDR1 SGHVS, CDR2 FQNEAQ. CDR3 in amino acids: CASSLRDRGLNTEAFF. Written as DNA, the CDR3 is TGTGCCAGCAGCTTAAGGGACAGGGGTCTGAACACTGAAGCTTTCTTT. Drawing the rest from reference TRBV7-8 and TRBJ1-1, the complete variable domain is GAGVSQSPRYKVAKRGQDVALRCDPISGHVSLFWYQQALGQGPEFLTYFQNEAQLDKSGLPSDRFFAERPEGSVSTLKIQRTQQEDSAVYLCASSLRDRGLNTEAFFGQGTRLTVV.

The chain combines TRBV19 with TRBJ2-6; 9 bases match TRBD2. The CDR3 consists of 17 residues. Germline CDR1 LNHDA, CDR2 SQIVND (reference sequence). Losses at the gene ends were 4 bases for V and 3 bases for J; bases not matched to a gene: 7. The CDR3 nucleotides read TGTGCCAGTAGTAGCGGGGGGGTGGGAGTTGGGGCCAACGTCCTGACTTTC. Translating gives CASSSGGVGVGANVLTF.

The chain combines TRBV4-1 with TRBJ2-3, with TRBD2 matching over 11 bases. The CDR3 sequence is 19 residues long. Trimming removed 2 bases from V and 2 bases from J; junction bases left unmatched: 12. Germline values: CDR1 MGHRA, CDR2 YSYEKL. CDR3 amino acids: CASSQIPGLADSNTDTQYF. The CDR3 bases are TGCGCCAGCAGCCAAATACCGGGACTAGCGGACTCTAACACAGATACGCAGTATTTT.